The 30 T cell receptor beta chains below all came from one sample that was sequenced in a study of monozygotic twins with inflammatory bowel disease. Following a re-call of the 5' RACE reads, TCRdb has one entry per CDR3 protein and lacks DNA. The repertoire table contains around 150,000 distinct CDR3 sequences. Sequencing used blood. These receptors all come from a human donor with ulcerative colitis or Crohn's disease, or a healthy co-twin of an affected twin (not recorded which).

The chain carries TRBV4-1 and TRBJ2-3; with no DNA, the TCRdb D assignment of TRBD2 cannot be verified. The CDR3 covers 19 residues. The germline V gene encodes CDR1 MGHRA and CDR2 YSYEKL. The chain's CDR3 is CASSQEMSGTSGSTDTQYF.

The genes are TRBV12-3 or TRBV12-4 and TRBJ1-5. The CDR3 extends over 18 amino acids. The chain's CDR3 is CASSSYLISGSENQPQHF.

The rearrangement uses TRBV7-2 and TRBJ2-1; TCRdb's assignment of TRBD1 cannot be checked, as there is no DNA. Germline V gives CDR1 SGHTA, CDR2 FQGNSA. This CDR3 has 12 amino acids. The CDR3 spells CASSLNPVEQFF.

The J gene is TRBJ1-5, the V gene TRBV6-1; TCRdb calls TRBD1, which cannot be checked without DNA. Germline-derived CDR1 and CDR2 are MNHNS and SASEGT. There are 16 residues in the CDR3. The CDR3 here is CASSPGTGGTNQPQHF.

The CDR3 loop reads CSASKGEETQYF. The chain links TRBV20-1 to TRBJ2-5; lacking DNA, the TRBD1 call made by TCRdb goes unchecked. This CDR3 region has 12 residues. Germline CDR1 reads DFQATT; CDR2 reads SNEGSKA (reference sequence).

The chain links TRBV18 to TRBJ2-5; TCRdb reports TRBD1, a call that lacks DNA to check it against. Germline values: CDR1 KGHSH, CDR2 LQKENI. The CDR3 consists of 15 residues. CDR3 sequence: CASSSRQGYQETQYF.

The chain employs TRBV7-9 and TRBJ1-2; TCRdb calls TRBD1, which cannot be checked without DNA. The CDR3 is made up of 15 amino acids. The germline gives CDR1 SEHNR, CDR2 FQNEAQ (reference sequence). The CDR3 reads CASSHTGSTNYGYTF.

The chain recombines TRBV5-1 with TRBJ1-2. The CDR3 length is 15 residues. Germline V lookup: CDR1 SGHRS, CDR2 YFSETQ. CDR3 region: CASSLGQPTHYGYTF.

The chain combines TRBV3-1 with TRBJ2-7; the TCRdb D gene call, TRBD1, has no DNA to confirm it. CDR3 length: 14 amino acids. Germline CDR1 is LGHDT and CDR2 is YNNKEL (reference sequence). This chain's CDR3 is CASSQDYRAYEQYF.

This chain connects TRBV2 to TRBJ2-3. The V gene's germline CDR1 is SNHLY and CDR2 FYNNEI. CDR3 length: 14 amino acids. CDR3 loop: CASMGRASTDTQYF.

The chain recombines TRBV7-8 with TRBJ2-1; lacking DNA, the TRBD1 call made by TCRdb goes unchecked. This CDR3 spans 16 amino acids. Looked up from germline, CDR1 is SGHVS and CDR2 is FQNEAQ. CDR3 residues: CASSRTGQGMMGSQFF.

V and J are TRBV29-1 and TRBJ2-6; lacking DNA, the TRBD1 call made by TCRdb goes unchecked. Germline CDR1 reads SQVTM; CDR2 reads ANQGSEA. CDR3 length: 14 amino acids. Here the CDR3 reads CSVAQGNGANVLTF.

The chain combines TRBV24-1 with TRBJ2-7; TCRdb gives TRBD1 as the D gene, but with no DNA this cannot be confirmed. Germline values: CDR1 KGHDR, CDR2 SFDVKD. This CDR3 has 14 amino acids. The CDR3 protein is CATSDLWDPYEQYF.

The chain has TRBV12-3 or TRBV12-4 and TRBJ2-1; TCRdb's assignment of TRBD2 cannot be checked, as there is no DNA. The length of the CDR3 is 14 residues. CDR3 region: CASSERGGYNEQFF.

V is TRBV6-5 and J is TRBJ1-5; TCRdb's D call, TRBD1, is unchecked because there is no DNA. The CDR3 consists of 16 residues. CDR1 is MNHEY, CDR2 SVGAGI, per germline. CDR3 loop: CASRPTTGGGNQPQHF.

CDR3 sequence: CSVRTSGDAGELFF. The chain has TRBV29-1 and TRBJ2-2; TCRdb names TRBD2, which stays unverified in the absence of DNA. The CDR3 runs 14 residues. Germline values: CDR1 SQVTM, CDR2 ANQGSEA.

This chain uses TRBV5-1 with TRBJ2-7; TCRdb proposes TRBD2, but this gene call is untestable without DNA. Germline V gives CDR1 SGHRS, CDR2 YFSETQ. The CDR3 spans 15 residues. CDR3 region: CASSIGSSGTYEQYF.

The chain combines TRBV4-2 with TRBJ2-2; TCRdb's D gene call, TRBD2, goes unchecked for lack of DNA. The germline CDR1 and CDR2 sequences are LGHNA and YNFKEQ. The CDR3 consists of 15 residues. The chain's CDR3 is CASSQEGLAAGELFF.

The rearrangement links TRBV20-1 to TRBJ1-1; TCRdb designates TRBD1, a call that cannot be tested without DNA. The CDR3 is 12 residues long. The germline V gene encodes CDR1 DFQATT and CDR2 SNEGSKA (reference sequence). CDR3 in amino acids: CSAHRRNSEAFF.

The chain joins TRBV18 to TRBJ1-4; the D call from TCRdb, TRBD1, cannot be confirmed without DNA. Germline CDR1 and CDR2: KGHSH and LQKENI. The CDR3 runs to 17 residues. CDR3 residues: CASSPRGQGATNEKLFF.

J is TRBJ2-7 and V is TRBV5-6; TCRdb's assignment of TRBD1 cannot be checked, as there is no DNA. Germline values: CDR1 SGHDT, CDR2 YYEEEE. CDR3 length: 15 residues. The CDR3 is CASSRPGVLTSEQYF.

The CDR3 sequence is CASSFRTSGATYEQYF. The rearrangement links TRBV6-5 to TRBJ2-7; absent DNA, TCRdb's TRBD2 call cannot be checked. The CDR3 has 16 amino acids. Looked up from germline, CDR1 is MNHEY and CDR2 is SVGAGI.

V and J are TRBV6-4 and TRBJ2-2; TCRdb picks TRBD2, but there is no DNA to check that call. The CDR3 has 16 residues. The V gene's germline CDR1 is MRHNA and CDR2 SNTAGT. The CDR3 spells CASSDSSGGATGELFF.

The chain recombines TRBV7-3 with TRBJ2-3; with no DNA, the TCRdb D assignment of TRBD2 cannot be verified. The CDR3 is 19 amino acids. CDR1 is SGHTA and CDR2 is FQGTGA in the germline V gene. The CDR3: CASSSGWTSGKSGPDTQYF.

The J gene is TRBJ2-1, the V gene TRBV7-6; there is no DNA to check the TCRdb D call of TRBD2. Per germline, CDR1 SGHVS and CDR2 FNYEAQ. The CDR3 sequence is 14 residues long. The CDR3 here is CASSSLAGRNEQFF.

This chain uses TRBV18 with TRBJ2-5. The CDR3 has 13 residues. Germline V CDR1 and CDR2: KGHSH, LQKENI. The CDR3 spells CASSPGEVETQYF.

CDR3 residues: CASRWPTAWTGAYEQYF. This chain connects TRBV6-1 to TRBJ2-7; TCRdb names TRBD1, which stays unverified in the absence of DNA. The CDR3 sequence is 17 residues long. Germline loops: CDR1 MNHNS, CDR2 SASEGT.

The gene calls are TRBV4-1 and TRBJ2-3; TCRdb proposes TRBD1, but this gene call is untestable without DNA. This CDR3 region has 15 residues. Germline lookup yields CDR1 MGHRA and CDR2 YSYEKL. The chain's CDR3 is CASSQGVLNTDTQYF.

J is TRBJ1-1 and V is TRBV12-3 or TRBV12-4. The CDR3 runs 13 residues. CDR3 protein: CASSFLRHTEAFF.

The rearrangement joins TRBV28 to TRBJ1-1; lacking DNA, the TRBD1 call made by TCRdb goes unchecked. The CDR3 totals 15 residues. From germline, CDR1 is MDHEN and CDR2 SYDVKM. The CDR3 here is CASSFFTRRNTEAFF. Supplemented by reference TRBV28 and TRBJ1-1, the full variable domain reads DVKVTQSSRYLVKRTGEKVFLECVQDMDHENMFWYRQDPGLGLRLIYFSYDVKMKEKGDIPEGYSVSREKKERFSLILESASTNQTSMYLCASSFFTRRNTEAFFGQGTRLTVV.